Shown below are 18 T cell receptor beta chains from a single sample sequenced in a study of blood T cells in healthy people across ages. Alongside a J-beta primer mix, a sample-barcoded 5' primer served in a second PCR lasting about 7 to 12 cycles. TCRdb independently ran MiXCR on the 5' RACE reads; one entry per CDR3 protein. The sample contains around 1,800,000 distinct CDR3 sequences, 30% to 40% of which appear only once. Sequencing was carried out using blood. Receptors were obtained from a human donor in good health.

The gene calls are TRBV6-2 or TRBV6-3 and TRBJ2-7; D is unclear. Looked up from germline, CDR1 is MNHEY and CDR2 is SVGEGT. Trimming removed 1 base from V and 5 bases from J, with 12 bases in between. This CDR3 comprises 14 residues. The CDR3 sequence is CASSYLRSGDEQYF. The CDR3 DNA reads TGTGCCAGCAGTTACTTACGATCCGGCGACGAGCAGTACTTC.

Note on this clonotype: The DNA is omitted, as the CDR3 cannot be located on it reliably, and the CDR3 follows TCRdb's listing. The chain is built from TRBV6-5 and TRBJ2-1; TRBD1, the table's D call, lacks a check against the DNA. The CDR3 has 15 residues if both end residues are counted. CDR1 MNHEY and CDR2 SVGAGI come from the germline V gene. This chain's CDR3 is CASSYFGEGSNEQFF.

The rearrangement links TRBV4-1 to TRBJ2-1, with 14 bases identical to TRBD2. CDR3 size: 17 residues. Germline trimming cut 4 bases from V and 6 bases from J; bases unmatched to any gene: 8. The germline V gene encodes CDR1 MGHRA and CDR2 YSYEKL. Here the CDR3 DNA reads TGCGCCAGCAGCCTTCGACTAGCGGGGGGGCCTAGCAATGAGCAGTTCTTC. Translating gives CASSLRLAGGPSNEQFF.

The chain employs TRBV27 and TRBJ2-7; D possibly corresponds to TRBD1 (5 bases). The DNA end favors TRBJ2-5, so the J call may be wrong. The V gene's germline CDR1 is MNHEY and CDR2 SMNVEV (reference sequence). There are 16 residues in the CDR3. CDR3 DNA: TGTGCCAGCAGCTGGGCGGACACTTTAAGGGTGGGGACCCAGTACTTC. It specifies CASSWADTLRVGTQYF.

In its sample, this clonotype was seen a few times. The V call is TRBV7-3, the J call TRBJ2-3; D call uncertain. This CDR3 spans 14 amino acids. Germline-derived CDR1 and CDR2 are SGHTA and FQGTGA. Between the trimmed V and J ends, which lost 0 bases and 7 bases, there was a span of 11 bases. CDR3 protein: CASSLTGSVNTQYF. The CDR3 bases are TGTGCCAGCAGCTTAACAGGCTCCGTCAATACGCAGTATTTT.

The chain has TRBV7-7 and TRBJ2-2; D not resolved. The CDR3 runs to 14 residues. From germline, CDR1 is SSHAT and CDR2 FNYEAQ (reference sequence). V was trimmed by 2 bases and J by 2 bases, leaving 6 bases between them. In DNA, the CDR3 is TGTGCCAGCAGCTTACACCCAAACACCGGGGAGCTGTTTTTT. Its protein product is CASSLHPNTGELFF.

J is TRBJ1-6 and V is TRBV9; TRBD1 might be the D (5 bases). With 4 bases removed from V and 3 bases from J, the gap between germline ends came to 14 bases. CDR3 length: 16 residues. Germline values: CDR1 SGDLS, CDR2 YYNGEE. The CDR3 bases are TGTGCCAGCAGCCCGTCGGGAGGGGACTATAATTCACCCCTCCACTTT. It is translated as CASSPSGGDYNSPLHF. Using reference TRBV9 and TRBJ1-6 for the parts outside the CDR3, the full variable domain is DSGVTQTPKHLITATGQRVTLRCSPRSGDLSVYWYQQSLDQGLQFLIQYYNGEERAKGNILERFSAQQFPDLHSELNLSSLELGDSALYFCASSPSGGDYNSPLHFGNGTRLTVT.

For this clonotype: The junction does not match germline at one end; this may be a read error. The chain links TRBV6-2 or TRBV6-3 to TRBJ2-7, with D maybe TRBD1 (5 bases). CDR1 is MNHEY and CDR2 is SVGEGT in the germline V gene. This CDR3 spans 13 amino acids. The CDR3 nucleotides read TGCGCCAGCAGTTACACGACAGTCTACGAGCAGTACTTC. Protein product: CASSYTTVYEQYF.

This clonotype turned up a few times. The chain is built from TRBV6-2 or TRBV6-3 and TRBJ1-1, with D perhaps matching TRBD1 (5 bases). The CDR3 is 18 residues long. V was cut by 2 bases and J by 3 bases, with 22 bases left in between. In germline, CDR1 is MNHEY, CDR2 SVGEGT. CDR3 region: CASSYNFWDASRDTEAFF. CDR3 in DNA: TGTGCCAGCAGTTACAATTTTTGGGACGCCTCCCGGGACACTGAAGCTTTCTTT.

This clonotype was picked up many times. A junction boundary mismatches the germline segment, possibly from a read error. The chain joins TRBV12-3 or TRBV12-4 to TRBJ1-2; D not certain. This CDR3 comprises 12 residues. The CDR3 DNA is TGCGCCAGCAGCCGGGGAGGGTACGGCTACACCTTC. Its translation is CASSRGGYGYTF.

This clonotype was counted only a few times. The genes are TRBV29-1 and TRBJ2-4; no clear D. The CDR3 has 11 amino acids. CDR1 is SQVTM and CDR2 is ANQGSEA in the germline V gene. Deletions cut 2 bases from V and 13 bases from J, with 12 bases between. The chain's CDR3 is CSVELFNEQYF. DNA of the CDR3: TGCAGCGTTGAATTGTTCAATGAGCAGTACTTC.

This chain connects TRBV20-1 to TRBJ1-1, with 7 bases aligning to TRBD1. The CDR3 has 13 residues. The J segment lost 0 bases and the V segment lost 7 bases, leaving 5 bases of the junction unmatched. The germline gives CDR1 DFQATT, CDR2 SNEGSKA (reference sequence). The CDR3 loop reads CSGQDRMNTEAFF. The CDR3 DNA reads as TGCAGTGGCCAGGACAGGATGAACACTGAAGCTTTCTTT.

This clonotype has only a few counts. The chain has TRBV20-1 and TRBJ1-6, with 9 bases identical to TRBD1. The CDR3 has 18 amino acids. Per germline, CDR1 DFQATT and CDR2 SNEGSKA (reference sequence). V shed 0 bases, J shed 6 bases, and the junction held 12 bases outside the gene matches. CDR3 sequence: CSARERYRGRMGNSPLHF. The DNA of the CDR3 is TGCAGTGCTAGAGAACGATACAGGGGGCGGATGGGTAATTCACCCCTCCACTTT.

The chain combines TRBV7-9 with TRBJ1-4, with 9 bases aligning to TRBD1. From germline, CDR1 is SEHNR and CDR2 FQNEAQ (reference sequence). The CDR3 is 15 amino acids. V lost 4 bases to trimming and J lost 8 bases; unmatched junction nucleotides: 8. For the CDR3, the DNA is TGTGCCAGCAGCTACTTCGGGACAGGGATGGAAAAACTGTTTTTT. Translating it yields CASSYFGTGMEKLFF.

This clonotype occurred a few times. The gene calls are TRBV10-3 and TRBJ1-2, with D perhaps TRBD1 (6 bases). V was clipped by 11 bases and J by 4 bases, with 11 bases between them. The CDR3 length is 11 residues. The germline V gene encodes CDR1 ENHRY and CDR2 SYGVKD. This CDR3 is CAVGQPYGYTF. Here the CDR3 DNA reads TGTGCCGTTGGACAGCCCTATGGCTACACCTTC.

The chain employs TRBV20-1 and TRBJ2-7; TRBD1 matches 11 bases. From germline, CDR1 is DFQATT and CDR2 SNEGSKA (reference sequence). The CDR3 length is 14 residues. V trimming: 5 bases; J trimming: 4 bases; junction bases outside the gene matches: 7. CDR3 sequence reads: CSALTGTGGYEQYF. The CDR3 bases are TGCAGTGCTCTAACCGGGACAGGGGGATACGAGCAGTACTTC.

Concerning this clonotype itself: Compared with germline, one end of the junction differs, possibly owing to a read error. This chain connects TRBV5-1 to TRBJ1-1; D possibly corresponds to TRBD1 (5 bases). Germline assignment: CDR1 SGHRS and CDR2 YFSETQ. This CDR3 region has 16 residues. This CDR3 is CANSQTIQVTNTEAFF. The DNA for the CDR3 is TGCGCCAACAGCCAAACTATACAGGTGACGAACACTGAAGCTTTCTTT.

This clonotype was seen a handful of times. The chain employs TRBV7-2 and TRBJ1-2, with D possibly matching TRBD1 (6 bases). The germline V gene has CDR1 SGHTA and CDR2 FQGNSA. The CDR3 covers 16 residues. The V end was cut by 4 bases, the J end by 1 base, with 16 bases between. The CDR3 spells CASSYRIPDSNYGYTF. The DNA of the CDR3 is TGTGCCAGCAGCTACCGAATTCCGGACAGTAACTATGGCTACACCTTC.